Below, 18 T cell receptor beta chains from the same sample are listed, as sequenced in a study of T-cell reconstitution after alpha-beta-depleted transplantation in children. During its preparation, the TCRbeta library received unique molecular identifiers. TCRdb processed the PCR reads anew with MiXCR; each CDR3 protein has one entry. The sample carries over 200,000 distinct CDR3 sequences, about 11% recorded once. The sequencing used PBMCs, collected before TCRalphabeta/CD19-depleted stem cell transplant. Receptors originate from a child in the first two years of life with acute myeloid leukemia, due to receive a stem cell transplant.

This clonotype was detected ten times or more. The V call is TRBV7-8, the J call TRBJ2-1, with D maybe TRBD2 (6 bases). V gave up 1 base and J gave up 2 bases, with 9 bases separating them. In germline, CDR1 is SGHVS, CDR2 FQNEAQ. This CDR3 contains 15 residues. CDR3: CASSLETSTYNEQFF. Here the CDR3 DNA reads TGTGCCAGCAGCTTAGAAACTAGCACCTACAATGAGCAGTTCTTC.

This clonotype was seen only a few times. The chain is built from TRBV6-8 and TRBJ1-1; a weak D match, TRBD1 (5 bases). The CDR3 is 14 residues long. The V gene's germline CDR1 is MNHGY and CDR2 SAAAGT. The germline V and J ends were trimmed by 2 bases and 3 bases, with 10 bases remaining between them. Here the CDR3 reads CASSYQGQHTEAFF. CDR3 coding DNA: TGTGCCAGCAGTTACCAGGGTCAACACACTGAAGCTTTCTTT.

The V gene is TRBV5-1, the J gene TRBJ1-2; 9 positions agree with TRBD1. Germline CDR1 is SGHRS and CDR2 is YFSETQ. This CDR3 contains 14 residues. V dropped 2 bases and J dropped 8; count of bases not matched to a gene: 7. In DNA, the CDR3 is TGCGCCAGCAGCTTCGACAGGGGGGCGAGGGGCTACACCTTC. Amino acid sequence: CASSFDRGARGYTF. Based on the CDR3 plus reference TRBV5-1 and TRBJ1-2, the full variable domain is KAGVTQTPRYLIKTRGQQVTLSCSPISGHRSVSWYQQTPGQGLQFLFEYFSETQRNKGNFPGRFSGRQFSNSRSEMNVSTLELGDSALYLCASSFDRGARGYTFGSGTRLTVV.

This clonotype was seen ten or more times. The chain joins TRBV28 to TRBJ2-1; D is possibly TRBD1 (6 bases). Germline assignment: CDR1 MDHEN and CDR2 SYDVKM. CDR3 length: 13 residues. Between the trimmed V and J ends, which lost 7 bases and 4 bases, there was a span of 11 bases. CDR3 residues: CASTTDRYNEQFF. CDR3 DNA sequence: TGTGCCAGCACTACGGACAGATACAATGAGCAGTTCTTC. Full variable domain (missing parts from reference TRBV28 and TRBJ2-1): DVKVTQSSRYLVKRTGEKVFLECVQDMDHENMFWYRQDPGLGLRLIYFSYDVKMKEKGDIPEGYSVSREKKERFSLILESASTNQTSMYLCASTTDRYNEQFFGPGTRLTVL.

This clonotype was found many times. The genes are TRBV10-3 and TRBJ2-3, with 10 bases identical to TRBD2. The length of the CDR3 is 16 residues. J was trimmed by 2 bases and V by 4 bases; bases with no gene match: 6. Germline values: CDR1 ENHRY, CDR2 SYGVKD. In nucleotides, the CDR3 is TGTGCCATCAGTGCCTCTAGCGGGAGCTTCACAGATACGCAGTATTTT. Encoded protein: CAISASSGSFTDTQYF.

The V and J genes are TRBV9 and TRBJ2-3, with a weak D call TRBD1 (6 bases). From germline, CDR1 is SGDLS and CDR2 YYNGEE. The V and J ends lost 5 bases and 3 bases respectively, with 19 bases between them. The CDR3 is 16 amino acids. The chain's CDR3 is CASSGSETTGTDTQYF. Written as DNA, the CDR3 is TGTGCCAGCAGTGGCTCCGAGACCACAGGGACAGATACGCAGTATTTT. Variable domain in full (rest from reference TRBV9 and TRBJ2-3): DSGVTQTPKHLITATGQRVTLRCSPRSGDLSVYWYQQSLDQGLQFLIQYYNGEERAKGNILERFSAQQFPDLHSELNLSSLELGDSALYFCASSGSETTGTDTQYFGPGTRLTVL.

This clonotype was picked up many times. CDR3 region: CSVAGTSGSTDTQYF. The CDR3 coding sequence is TGCAGCGTTGCCGGGACTAGCGGGAGCACAGATACGCAGTATTTT. The chain uses TRBV29-1 and TRBJ2-3; 12 bases agree with TRBD2. With 4 bases clipped from V and 0 bases from J, the junction kept 2 bases outside the gene matches. CDR1 is SQVTM, CDR2 ANQGSEA, per germline. The CDR3 runs to 15 residues.

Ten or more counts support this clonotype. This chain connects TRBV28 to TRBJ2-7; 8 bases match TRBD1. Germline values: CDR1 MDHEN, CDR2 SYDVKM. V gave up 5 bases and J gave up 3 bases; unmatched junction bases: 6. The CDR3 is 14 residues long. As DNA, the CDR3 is TGTGCCAGCAGTCCCCCGGGACAGGTCTACGAGCAGTACTTC. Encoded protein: CASSPPGQVYEQYF.

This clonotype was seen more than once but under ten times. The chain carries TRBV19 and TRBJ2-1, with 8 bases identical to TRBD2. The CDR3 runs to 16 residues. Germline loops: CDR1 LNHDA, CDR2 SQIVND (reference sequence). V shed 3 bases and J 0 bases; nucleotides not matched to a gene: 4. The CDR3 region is CASSMRSGSSYNEQFF. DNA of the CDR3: TGTGCCAGTAGTATGAGGAGCGGGAGCTCCTACAATGAGCAGTTCTTC.

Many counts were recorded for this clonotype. The chain's CDR3 is CASSLVREQPQHF. CDR3 bases: TGTGCCAGCAGCTTAGTACGGGAGCAGCCCCAGCATTTT. V is TRBV7-2 and J is TRBJ1-5; D unresolved. This CDR3 is built from 13 residues. The germline V gene has CDR1 SGHTA and CDR2 FQGNSA. The V end lost 1 base, the J end lost 7 bases, and 8 bases lay between the germline ends. Complete variable domain (other parts from reference TRBV7-2 and TRBJ1-5): GAGVSQSPSNKVTEKGKDVELRCDPISGHTALYWYRQSLGQGLEFLIYFQGNSAPDKSGLPSDRFSAERTGGSVSTLTIQRTQQEDSAVYLCASSLVREQPQHFGDGTRLSIL.

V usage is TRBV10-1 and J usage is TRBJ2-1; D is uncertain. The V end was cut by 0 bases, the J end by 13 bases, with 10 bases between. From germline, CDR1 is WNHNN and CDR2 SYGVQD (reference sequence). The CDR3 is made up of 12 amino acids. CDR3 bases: TGCGCCAGCAGTGAGTCCTCAAGAAGACAGTTCTTC. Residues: CASSESSRRQFF.

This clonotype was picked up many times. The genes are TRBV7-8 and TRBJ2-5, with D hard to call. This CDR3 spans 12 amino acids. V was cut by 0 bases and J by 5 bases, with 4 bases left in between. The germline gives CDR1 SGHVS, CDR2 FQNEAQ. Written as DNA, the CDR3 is TGTGCCAGCAGCTTAGCGTTGGAGACCCAGTACTTC. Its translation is CASSLALETQYF.

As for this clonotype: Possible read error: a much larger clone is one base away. Here the CDR3 reads CASSFDSVRETQYF. The CDR3 nucleotides read TGTGCCAGCAGCTTTGATAGCGTTCGAGAGACCCAGTACTTC. The chain employs TRBV7-7 and TRBJ2-5; weak D call: TRBD2 (5 bases). CDR1 SSHAT and CDR2 FNYEAQ come from the germline V gene (reference sequence). The CDR3 loop spans 14 amino acids. With 3 bases removed from V and 4 bases from J, the gap between germline ends came to 12 bases.

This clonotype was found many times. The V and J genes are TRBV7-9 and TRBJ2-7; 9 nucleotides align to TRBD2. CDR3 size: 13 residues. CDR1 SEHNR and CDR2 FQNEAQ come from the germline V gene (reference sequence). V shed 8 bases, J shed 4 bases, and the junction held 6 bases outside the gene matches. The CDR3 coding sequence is TGTGCCAGCCGGGCAAGCGGGAGGTACGAGCAGTACTTC. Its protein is CASRASGRYEQYF.

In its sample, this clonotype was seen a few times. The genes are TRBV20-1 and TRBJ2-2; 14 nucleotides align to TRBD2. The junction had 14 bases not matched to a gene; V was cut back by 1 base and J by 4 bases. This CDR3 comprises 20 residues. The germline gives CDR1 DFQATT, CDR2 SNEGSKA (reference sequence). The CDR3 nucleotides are TGCAGTGCTAGAGGGTCTCCCGGGACTAGCGGGAGTGCGGGCACCGGGGAGCTGTTTTTT. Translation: CSARGSPGTSGSAGTGELFF.

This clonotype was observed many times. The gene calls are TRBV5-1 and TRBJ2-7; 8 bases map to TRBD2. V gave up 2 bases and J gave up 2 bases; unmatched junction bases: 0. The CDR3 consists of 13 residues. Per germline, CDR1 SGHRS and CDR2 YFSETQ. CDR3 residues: CASSFSGTYEQYF. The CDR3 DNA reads TGCGCCAGCAGCTTTAGCGGGACCTACGAGCAGTACTTC.

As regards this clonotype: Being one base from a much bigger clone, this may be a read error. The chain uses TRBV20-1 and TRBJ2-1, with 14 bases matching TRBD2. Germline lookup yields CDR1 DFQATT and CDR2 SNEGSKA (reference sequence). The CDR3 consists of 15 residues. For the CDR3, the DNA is TGCAGTGCAACTGGGACTAGCGGGAGTCGGCATGAGCGGTTCTTC. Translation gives CSATGTSGSRHERFF.

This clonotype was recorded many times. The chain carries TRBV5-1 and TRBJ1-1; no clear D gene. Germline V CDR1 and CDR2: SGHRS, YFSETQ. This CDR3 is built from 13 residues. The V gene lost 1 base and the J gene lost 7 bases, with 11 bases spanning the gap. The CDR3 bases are TGCGCCAGCAGCTTGATCGAGGAGGGTGAAGCTTTCTTT. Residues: CASSLIEEGEAFF.